One T cell receptor beta chain is described in this entry. The source of the sample is a study of blood T cell repertoires in COVID-19. Study-wide background: COVID-19 samples from acute and convalescent phases originated in the United States, Italy and Spain. T cells, B-cell-depleted T cells, or PBMCs provided the cDNA or gDNA that served as material.

As handled by the study authors: Cell counts per sample came from amplifying reference gene primers. Assay used: immunoSEQ multiplex PCR; TCRdb lists only in-frame clones, some missing. Clone size and the V and J calls come from that table; the DNA yielded D and trimming. The profile shows roughly 150,000 clones, around nine tenths of them singletons. Germline trimming cut 4 bases from V and 0 bases from J; bases unmatched to any gene: 7. The CDR3 is made up of 17 amino acids. Germline CDR1 and CDR2: KGHSH and LQKENI. The source is a woman aged 70-85 years with acute or convalescent COVID-19. The sample consisted of peripheral blood. The chain recombines TRBV18 with TRBJ2-3; 10 positions match TRBD2. For the CDR3, the DNA is TGTGCCAGCTCACGGCCTAGCGGGGGATTAAGCACAGATACGCAGTATTTT. Translation gives CASSRPSGGLSTDTQYF.